The 28 T cell receptor beta chains below were found in one sample sequenced in a study of cytomegalovirus exposure and HLA in healthy donors. PCR involved 60 Vbeta and 13 Jbeta primers. Assay: immunoSEQ multiplex PCR; the TCRdb copy retains only in-frame clones and omits some. The sample records about 170,000 clones, around 80% being singletons. Sequencing was carried out using PBMCs. The receptors were gathered from a male donor in good health and CMV-seronegative.

The rearrangement uses TRBV7-9 and TRBJ2-7; D is perhaps TRBD2 (5 bases). This CDR3 is built from 14 residues. V lost 1 base to trimming and J lost 6 bases, with 13 bases between them. Per the germline V gene, CDR1 is SEHNR and CDR2 is FQNEAQ (reference sequence). The CDR3 here is CASSLVAGIGEQYF. CDR3 DNA sequence: TGTGCCAGCAGCTTAGTGGCCGGGATCGGCGAGCAGTACTTC.

The chain couples TRBV6-6 to TRBJ2-4; TRBD2 matches at 13 bases. The CDR3 has 16 amino acids. Losses at the gene ends were 6 bases for V and 8 bases for J; bases not matched to a gene: 10. Germline lookup yields CDR1 MNHNY and CDR2 SVGAGI (reference sequence). The CDR3 nucleotides are TGTGCCAGCAGCCCCACGAGGACTAGCGGGGGAGACATTCAGTACTTC. This encodes CASSPTRTSGGDIQYF.

The chain links TRBV18 to TRBJ1-5; 8 positions agree with TRBD1. Germline V gene data show CDR1 as KGHSH and CDR2 as LQKENI. V lost 5 bases to trimming and J lost 7 bases; unmatched junction nucleotides: 13. CDR3 size: 16 residues. The CDR3 bases are TGTGCCAGCTCATGGACTGGACAGGGAACAGGACAGCCCCAGCATTTT. Amino acid sequence: CASSWTGQGTGQPQHF.

V usage is TRBV7-9 and J usage is TRBJ2-7, with 9 bases lining up with TRBD2. From germline, CDR1 is SEHNR and CDR2 FQNEAQ (reference sequence). This CDR3 region has 15 residues. Germline trimming cut 0 bases from V and 5 bases from J; bases unmatched to any gene: 5. CDR3 bases: TGTGCCAGCAGCTTAGCGGTGGGACTAGCTAACGAGCAGTACTTC. Translating it yields CASSLAVGLANEQYF.

V gene TRBV13 combines with J gene TRBJ2-3, with 14 bases fitting TRBD2. Trimming took 3 bases from V and 2 from J; bases not matched to a gene: 4. Germline loops: CDR1 PRHDT, CDR2 FYEKMQ (reference sequence). The CDR3 has 17 amino acids. CDR3 amino acids: CASSFGTSGGSTDTQYF. CDR3 in DNA: TGTGCCAGCAGCTTCGGGACTAGCGGGGGCTCCACAGATACGCAGTATTTT.

The CDR3 DNA reads TGTGCCAGCAGCGCGACAGGGCCTGGAAACACCATATATTTT. Encoded protein: CASSATGPGNTIYF. The chain combines TRBV9 with TRBJ1-3; 7 bases map to TRBD1. This CDR3 is built from 14 residues. Germline V gene data show CDR1 as SGDLS and CDR2 as YYNGEE. V was pared by 3 bases and J by 2 bases, with 2 bases of the junction left unmatched. The whole variable domain, remainder taken from reference TRBV9 and TRBJ1-3, is DSGVTQTPKHLITATGQRVTLRCSPRSGDLSVYWYQQSLDQGLQFLIQYYNGEERAKGNILERFSAQQFPDLHSELNLSSLELGDSALYFCASSATGPGNTIYFGEGSWLTVV.

The rearrangement links TRBV29-1 to TRBJ2-1; 11 bases are a match to TRBD2. This CDR3 contains 17 residues. Per germline, CDR1 SQVTM and CDR2 ANQGSEA. V lost 3 bases to trimming and J lost 1 base; unmatched junction nucleotides: 8. The CDR3 sequence: CSVEGLAVLGSYNEQFF. CDR3 in DNA: TGCAGCGTTGAGGGACTAGCGGTACTAGGGTCCTACAATGAGCAGTTCTTC.

The chain joins TRBV14 to TRBJ2-5, with a tentative D call TRBD1 (5 bases). The CDR3 loop spans 14 amino acids. Germline-derived CDR1 and CDR2 are SGHDN and FVKESK. V was cut by 3 bases and J by 5 bases, with 13 bases left in between. The CDR3 region is CASSQQGFGETQYF. CDR3 DNA: TGTGCCAGCAGCCAGCAGGGATTTGGGGAGACCCAGTACTTC.

The chain links TRBV27 to TRBJ1-1, with 7 bases that match TRBD1. This CDR3 region has 13 residues. Trimming cost V 3 bases and J 5 bases; bases outside gene matches: 3. Germline CDR1 reads MNHEY; CDR2 reads SMNVEV (reference sequence). The CDR3 nucleotides read TGTGCCAGCAGTTTCTACAGGGGAACTGAAGCTTTCTTT. Translated, it gives CASSFYRGTEAFF.

The gene calls are TRBV7-2 and TRBJ2-7, with 7 positions matching TRBD1. V lost 0 bases and J lost 0; bases outside the gene matches: 5. Germline CDR1 and CDR2: SGHTA and FQGNSA. This CDR3 contains 16 residues. CDR3 in DNA: TGTGCCAGCAGCTTAGCGGGACAGCTTAGCTCCTACGAGCAGTACTTC. Amino acid sequence: CASSLAGQLSSYEQYF.

The chain couples TRBV19 to TRBJ2-4, with 11 bases matching TRBD1. Germline lookup yields CDR1 LNHDA and CDR2 SQIVND (reference sequence). The CDR3 has 16 residues. V shed 5 bases and J 6 bases; nucleotides not matched to a gene: 9. The CDR3 is CASSPGTGGLSNIQYF. In DNA form, the CDR3 reads TGTGCCAGTAGTCCGGGGACAGGGGGACTCTCAAACATTCAGTACTTC.

This clone showed up just once. This rearrangement joins TRBV13 to TRBJ2-7; TRBD1 matches at 8 bases. Germline V CDR1 and CDR2: PRHDT, FYEKMQ (reference sequence). This CDR3 spans 14 amino acids. Germline trimming cut 5 bases from V and 7 bases from J; bases unmatched to any gene: 10. In nucleotides, the CDR3 is TGTGCCAGCAGCCCAGAGACAGGGGTGAGGGAGCAGTACTTC. Translated, it gives CASSPETGVREQYF.

This chain connects TRBV7-9 to TRBJ2-1; 7 bases are a match to TRBD2. The CDR3 has 14 residues. V shed 5 bases and J 9 bases; nucleotides not matched to a gene: 10. The germline gives CDR1 SEHNR, CDR2 FQNEAQ (reference sequence). The CDR3 nucleotides read TGTGCCAGCAGCAGGGAGGGTAACGCAGCTGAGCAGTTCTTC. Its protein is CASSREGNAAEQFF.

V gene TRBV7-9 combines with J gene TRBJ1-3; D not certain. This CDR3 is 16 amino acids long. Trimming removed 1 base at V and 0 bases at J, with 10 bases between. The germline V gene has CDR1 SEHNR and CDR2 FQNEAQ (reference sequence). The CDR3 reads CASSLDSLYSGNTIYF. CDR3 coding DNA: TGTGCCAGCAGCTTAGACAGTTTATACTCTGGAAACACCATATATTTT.

Only a few counts were recorded for this clone. V and J are TRBV4-1 and TRBJ2-3; TRBD2 agrees at 9 bases. CDR3 size: 16 residues. V was clipped by 2 bases and J by 2 bases; unmatched bases: 5. Looked up from germline, CDR1 is MGHRA and CDR2 is YSYEKL. The CDR3 loop is CASSQTSGRITDTQYF. The CDR3 DNA sequence: TGCGCCAGCAGCCAAACCAGCGGGAGGATCACAGATACGCAGTATTTT.

The chain joins TRBV4-2 to TRBJ1-1; D unresolved. This CDR3 region has 16 residues. V dropped 1 base and J dropped 0 bases, with 12 bases sitting between them. Germline V gene sequence: CDR1 LGHNA, CDR2 YNFKEQ. CDR3 in amino acids: CASSQVQASMNTEAFF. The CDR3 bases are TGTGCCAGCAGCCAAGTTCAGGCGTCTATGAACACTGAAGCTTTCTTT.

The rearrangement uses TRBV5-1 and TRBJ1-1; D possibly corresponds to TRBD1 (5 bases). With 0 bases removed from V and 1 base from J, the gap between germline ends came to 10 bases. CDR3 size: 15 residues. Germline-derived CDR1 and CDR2 are SGHRS and YFSETQ. The CDR3 DNA is TGCGCCAGCAGCTTGGTGACAGAGACGAACACTGAAGCTTTCTTT. Protein sequence: CASSLVTETNTEAFF. The full variable domain, completed using reference TRBV5-1 and TRBJ1-1, is KAGVTQTPRYLIKTRGQQVTLSCSPISGHRSVSWYQQTPGQGLQFLFEYFSETQRNKGNFPGRFSGRQFSNSRSEMNVSTLELGDSALYLCASSLVTETNTEAFFGQGTRLTVV.

The rearrangement uses TRBV27 and TRBJ2-2; D is unresolved. Trimming took off 5 bases at V and 11 bases at J, with 21 bases between the two ends. This CDR3 is built from 15 residues. Germline lookup yields CDR1 MNHEY and CDR2 SMNVEV (reference sequence). CDR3 sequence (DNA): TGTGCCAGCAGTGGATACATGACCACCTCGGGTGAGCTGTTTTTT. Translated, it gives CASSGYMTTSGELFF.

The gene calls are TRBV29-1 and TRBJ2-7; D possibly corresponds to TRBD2 (6 bases). The CDR3 has 12 amino acids. V lost 7 bases, J lost 5 bases, and 15 bases lay in between. Germline V gene lookup returns CDR1 SQVTM and CDR2 ANQGSEA. The CDR3 sequence: CSAGPRGNEQYF. CDR3 bases: TGCAGCGCCGGACCGCGGGGTAACGAGCAGTACTTC.

The V gene is TRBV30, the J gene TRBJ1-6; TRBD1 aligns across 7 bases. This CDR3 contains 13 residues. Germline-derived CDR1 and CDR2 are GTSNPN and SVGIG (reference sequence). The junction had 5 bases not matched to a gene; V was cut back by 6 bases and J by 6 bases. In DNA form, the CDR3 reads TGTGCCTGCCCTCAGGGGGGTAATTCACCCCTCCACTTT. It yields the protein CACPQGGNSPLHF.

This clone was found once. The chain recombines TRBV19 with TRBJ1-1, with no clear D. Trimming pared 5 bases from V and 6 bases from J, leaving 13 bases between. CDR3 length: 13 amino acids. The germline V gene encodes CDR1 LNHDA and CDR2 SQIVND (reference sequence). CDR3 coding DNA: TGTGCCAGTAGTGTGAGCGGGGTTTCTGAAGCTTTCTTT. Translation: CASSVSGVSEAFF.

In DNA form, the CDR3 reads TGTGCCAGCAGTGAAGGACAGGGAGCGGAGACCCAGTACTTC. It translates to CASSEGQGAETQYF. V gene TRBV25-1 combines with J gene TRBJ2-5; the match to TRBD1 covers 8 bases. The CDR3 spans 14 residues. J gave up 5 bases and V 2 bases, and 4 bases lay outside the gene matches. CDR1 is MGHDK, CDR2 SYGVNS, per germline.

J is TRBJ2-7 and V is TRBV30; TRBD1 matches at 7 bases. V lost 3 bases and J lost 6; bases outside the gene matches: 14. CDR1 and CDR2 (germline): GTSNPN, SVGIG (reference sequence). The CDR3 covers 15 residues. CDR3 bases: TGTGCCTGGAGGGGTGTCGGGACAGTTCTTCCCGAGCAGTACTTC. Translation: CAWRGVGTVLPEQYF. Full variable domain (outside the CDR3, taken from reference TRBV30 and TRBJ2-7): SQTIHQWPATLVQPVGSPLSLECTVEGTSNPNLYWYRQAAGRGLQLLFYSVGIGQISSEVPQNLSASRPQDRQFILSSKKLLLSDSGFYLCAWRGVGTVLPEQYFGPGTRLTVT.

CDR3 amino acids: CASSHGRASGGFDEQFF. CDR3 bases: TGTGCCAGCAGCCACGGAAGGGCTAGCGGGGGGTTCGATGAGCAGTTCTTC. The chain carries TRBV14 and TRBJ2-1; 11 bases agree with TRBD2. Germline V gene lookup returns CDR1 SGHDN and CDR2 FVKESK. The trim removed 3 bases at V and 8 bases at J, leaving 12 bases unmatched. The CDR3 runs 17 residues.

This chain links TRBV11-1 with TRBJ2-3; perhaps TRBD1 as D (6 bases). Germline values: CDR1 SGHAT, CDR2 FQDESV (reference sequence). With 2 bases removed from V and 4 bases from J, the gap between germline ends came to 7 bases. The CDR3 is 13 amino acids. CDR3 loop: CASSLNRADTQYF. The CDR3 nucleotides read TGTGCCAGCAGCTTAAACAGGGCAGATACGCAGTATTTT.

This clone has just a few counts. The rearrangement joins TRBV6-4 to TRBJ2-3; 7 nucleotides agree with TRBD1. CDR3 length: 15 residues. With V trimmed by 10 bases and J by 2 bases, 12 bases remained unmatched. Per the germline V gene, CDR1 is MRHNA and CDR2 is SNTAGT. For the CDR3, the DNA is TGTGCCAACATAACGGACAGGAGAGACACAGATACGCAGTATTTT. Translating it yields CANITDRRDTDTQYF.

The J gene is TRBJ1-4, the V gene TRBV30; TRBD1 aligns across 11 bases. CDR1 is GTSNPN, CDR2 SVGIG, per germline (reference sequence). The CDR3 has 18 amino acids. J was trimmed by 1 base and V by 4 bases; bases with no gene match: 11. The CDR3 is CAWNFKDRGRGTNEKLFF. In nucleotides, the CDR3 is TGTGCCTGGAACTTCAAGGACAGGGGGCGAGGAACTAATGAAAAACTGTTTTTT.

The chain links TRBV7-9 to TRBJ2-7; 14 bases are shared with TRBD2. This CDR3 region has 16 residues. Germline values: CDR1 SEHNR, CDR2 FQNEAQ (reference sequence). V shed 5 bases, J shed 6 bases, and the junction held 9 bases outside the gene matches. The DNA for the CDR3 is TGTGCCAGCAGCCCGGGGGGACTAGCGGGAGCTCGCGAGCAGTACTTC. Translating gives CASSPGGLAGAREQYF.